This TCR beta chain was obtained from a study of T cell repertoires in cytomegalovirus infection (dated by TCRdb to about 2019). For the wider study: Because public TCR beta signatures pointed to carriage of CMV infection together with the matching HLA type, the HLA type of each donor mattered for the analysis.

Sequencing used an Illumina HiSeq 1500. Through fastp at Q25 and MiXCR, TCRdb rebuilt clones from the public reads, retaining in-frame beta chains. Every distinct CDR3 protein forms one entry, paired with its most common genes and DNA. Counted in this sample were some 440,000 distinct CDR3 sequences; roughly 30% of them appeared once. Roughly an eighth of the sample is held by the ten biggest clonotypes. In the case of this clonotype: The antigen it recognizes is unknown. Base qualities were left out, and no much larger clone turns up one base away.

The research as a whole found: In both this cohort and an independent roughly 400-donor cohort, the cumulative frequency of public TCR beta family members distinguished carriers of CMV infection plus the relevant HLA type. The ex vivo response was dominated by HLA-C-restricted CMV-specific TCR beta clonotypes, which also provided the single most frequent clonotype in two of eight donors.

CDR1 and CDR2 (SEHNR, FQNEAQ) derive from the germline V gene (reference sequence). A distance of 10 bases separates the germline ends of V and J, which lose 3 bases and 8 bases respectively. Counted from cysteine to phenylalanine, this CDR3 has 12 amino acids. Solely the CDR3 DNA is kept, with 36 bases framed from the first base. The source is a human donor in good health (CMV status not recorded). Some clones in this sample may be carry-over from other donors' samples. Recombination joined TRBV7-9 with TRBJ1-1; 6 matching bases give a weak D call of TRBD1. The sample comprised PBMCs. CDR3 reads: CASSFGTLEAFF. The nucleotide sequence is TGTGCCAGCAGCTTTGGGACACTCGAAGCTTTCTTT.